This TCR beta chain was sequenced in a study of cytomegalovirus exposure and HLA in healthy donors. With 2 bases removed from V and 1 base from J, the gap between germline ends came to 9 bases. CDR1 and CDR2 (germline): SGHRS, YFSETQ. The CDR3 has 14 residues. General study findings and limits: Per a later analysis, 15,000 to 20,000 TCR beta sequences showed association with HLA alleles at 0.05 false discovery rate. Later analysis identified a missense DCLRE1C variant that was linked to TCR beta V- and J-gene trimming.

PCR employed 60 Vbeta and 13 Jbeta primers. The data were produced by immunoSEQ multiplex PCR, yet TCRdb's version contains in-frame clones alone and is incomplete. The sample holds about 100,000 clones; about 80% are singletons and the top ten take about 4%. Notes on this clone: Its specificity is not known.

This chain uses TRBV5-1 with TRBJ1-1, with D unclear. The specimen was PBMCs. The origin of this receptor is a man in his forties in good health and CMV-seronegative. CDR3 in amino acids: CASSLSQSNTEAFF. The CDR3 coding sequence is TGCGCCAGCAGCTTAAGTCAGTCGAACACTGAAGCTTTCTTT.